This TCR beta chain was captured in a study of regulatory T cells in long-lasting Graves disease. Study results and limitations: It is possible that accuracy was reduced by the small size of the sample.

Arm-PCR with iRepertoire HTBI primers amplified the CDR3 regions for these TCR beta libraries. In TCRdb, the multiplex PCR reads were re-called with MiXCR into one record per CDR3 protein. This sample carries about 660,000 distinct CDR3 sequences, around 30% of them seen once, and the ten largest clones take around 42%. The CDR3 has 15 amino acids. Germline V gives CDR1 MDHEN, CDR2 SYDVKM. The V and J ends lost 3 bases and 6 bases respectively, with 17 bases between them. Stated time point: persistent/refractory GD, antithyroid drugs over 5 years with positive TRAb. Construction of the TCR library relied on RNA isolated from PBMCs. In its sample, this clonotype was seen many times. Its specificity is unknown.

The chain is built from TRBV28 and TRBJ1-1; tentative D call: TRBD1 (5 bases). The sequencing used peripheral blood mononuclear cells (PBMCs), collected when the disease was refractory, from a patient treated with antithyroid drugs. The origin of this receptor is a female donor with Graves disease. CDR3 amino acids: CASSFRVGVRAEAFF. The CDR3, as DNA: TGTGCCAGCAGTTTTCGCGTGGGGGTGAGGGCTGAAGCTTTCTTT.